The rows below give T cell receptor beta chains drawn from one sample of a study of PD-L1 blockade in urothelial cancer. This table comes from immunoSEQ multiplex PCR, and its TCRdb copy is limited to in-frame clones, with some not included. The table lists some 84,000 clones, roughly 82% of them singletons, with over 7.5% in the top ten. The sample was PBMCs, taken around atezolizumab (anti-PD-L1) treatment. The receptors were sampled from a man in his 70s with urothelial cancer. CDR3s include the opening cysteine and the closing phenylalanine or tryptophan. The D gene is left open where the match is weak. Some rows have no size entry. The others give once, few or many, or a class for an expanded clone.

J gene: TRBJ2-7
D gene: TRBD1
V gene: TRBV27
clone size: .
CDR3 DNA: TGTGCCAGCAGATCAAGACAGGGTAGCTCCTACGAGCAGTACTTC
CDR3 protein: CASRSRQGSSYEQYF

J gene: TRBJ1-1
D gene: .
V gene: TRBV28
clone size: .
CDR3 DNA: TGTGCCAGCAGTCTACCACCACACAGAAAAACGAACACTGAAGCTTTCTTT
CDR3 protein: CASSLPPHRKTNTEAFF

J gene: TRBJ2-7
D gene: .
V gene: TRBV7-3
clone size: .
CDR3 DNA: TGTGCCAGCCGCCTCCGCGAGGGGGGGCTAGTTCACTACGAGCAGTACTTC
CDR3 protein: CASRLREGGLVHYEQYF

J gene: TRBJ1-2
D gene: .
V gene: TRBV12-5
clone size: .
CDR3 DNA: TGTGCTAGTGGTTCAAGCCCGGAGGAGTATGGCTACACCTTC
CDR3 protein: CASGSSPEEYGYTF

J gene: TRBJ2-7
D gene: TRBD2
V gene: TRBV7-8
clone size: .
CDR3 DNA: TGTGCCAGCAGCTTAGATGGACTAGCGGGCGCCTACGAGCAGTACTTC
CDR3 protein: CASSLDGLAGAYEQYF

J gene: TRBJ2-2
D gene: TRBD2
V gene: TRBV5-1
clone size: .
CDR3 DNA: TGCGCCAGCAGCACTAGCGCCCCGAACACCGGGGAGCTGTTTTTT
CDR3 protein: CASSTSAPNTGELFF

J gene: TRBJ2-5
D gene: TRBD1
V gene: TRBV18
clone size: .
CDR3 DNA: TGTGCCAGCTCACCCCGGGACAGGGGAAGGAGGGAGACCCAGTACTTC
CDR3 protein: CASSPRDRGRRETQYF

J gene: TRBJ2-7
D gene: .
V gene: TRBV29-1
clone size: .
CDR3 DNA: TGCAGCGTTGGGGACACGGCTTCCTACGAGCAGTACTTC
CDR3 protein: CSVGDTASYEQYF

J gene: TRBJ2-1
D gene: TRBD2
V gene: TRBV7-9
clone size: .
CDR3 DNA: TGTGCCAGCAGTCTCGGGACTAGCGGGAGTCATGAGCAGTTCTTC
CDR3 protein: CASSLGTSGSHEQFF

J gene: TRBJ2-3
D gene: TRBD2
V gene: TRBV5-1
clone size: .
CDR3 DNA: TGCGCCAGCAGCCCGAGTAGCGGGGGAGGCACAGATACGCAGTATTTT
CDR3 protein: CASSPSSGGGTDTQYF

J gene: TRBJ1-4
D gene: TRBD1
V gene: TRBV27
clone size: once
CDR3 DNA: TGTGCCAGCAGTCACGTCCCGGGACAGGGGGGAGGTGAAAAACTGTTTTTT
CDR3 protein: CASSHVPGQGGGEKLFF

J gene: TRBJ1-1
D gene: .
V gene: TRBV7-9
clone size: .
CDR3 DNA: TGTGCCAGCAGCTGGACACAGGGTGCAGCTTTCTTT
CDR3 protein: CASSWTQGAAFF

J gene: TRBJ1-5
D gene: TRBD1
V gene: TRBV2
clone size: .
CDR3 DNA: TGTGCCGCCTCCGGGACAGGGGAACAGCCCCAGCATTTT
CDR3 protein: CAASGTGEQPQHF

J gene: TRBJ1-6
D gene: .
V gene: TRBV2
clone size: .
CDR3 DNA: TGTGCCAGCAGTGGGGGGCAGACCCATTCACCCCTCCACTTT
CDR3 protein: CASSGGQTHSPLHF

J gene: TRBJ2-1
D gene: TRBD1
V gene: TRBV27
clone size: .
CDR3 DNA: TGTGCCAGCAGCCCGGACAGGGTAAGGTACAATGAGCAGTTCTTC
CDR3 protein: CASSPDRVRYNEQFF

J gene: TRBJ2-3
D gene: TRBD2
V gene: TRBV5-1
clone size: .
CDR3 DNA: TGCGCCAGCAGCGGGGGACTAGCAAAAGATACGCAGTATTTT
CDR3 protein: CASSGGLAKDTQYF

J gene: TRBJ2-2
D gene: .
V gene: TRBV7-8
clone size: .
CDR3 DNA: TGTGCCAGCAGCTACCTAAACGGGGAGCTGTTTTTT
CDR3 protein: CASSYLNGELFF

J gene: TRBJ2-2
D gene: .
V gene: TRBV5-1
clone size: once
CDR3 DNA: TGCGCCAGCAGCTTCCAGGGTGTCGGGGAGCTGTTTTTT
CDR3 protein: CASSFQGVGELFF

J gene: TRBJ1-6
D gene: TRBD1
V gene: TRBV10-3
clone size: .
CDR3 DNA: TGTGCCATCTGGACAGGGACAGGGAATTCACCCCTCCACTTT
CDR3 protein: CAIWTGTGNSPLHF

J gene: TRBJ1-5
D gene: .
V gene: TRBV15
clone size: .
CDR3 DNA: TGTGCCACCAGCAGACAGGGTGGCGGTCAGCCCCAGCATTTT
CDR3 protein: CATSRQGGGQPQHF

J gene: TRBJ2-7
D gene: .
V gene: TRBV11-2
clone size: .
CDR3 DNA: TGTGCCAGCAGCCAATCCCCGGTCCTCTCCTACGAGCAGTACTTC
CDR3 protein: CASSQSPVLSYEQYF

J gene: TRBJ2-1
D gene: TRBD2
V gene: TRBV7-9
clone size: .
CDR3 DNA: TGTGCCAGCAGCTCGGGACTAGCGGCCTTCAATGAGCAGTTCTTC
CDR3 protein: CASSSGLAAFNEQFF

J gene: TRBJ2-6
D gene: .
V gene: TRBV6-6
clone size: .
CDR3 DNA: TGTGCCAGCAGTTACGGACAGTCTGGGGCCAACGTCCTGACTTTC
CDR3 protein: CASSYGQSGANVLTF

J gene: TRBJ1-5
D gene: .
V gene: TRBV2
clone size: .
CDR3 DNA: TGTGCCAGCACCCCCCCAGGGGCTAGGAGCAATCAGCCCCAGCATTTT
CDR3 protein: CASTPPGARSNQPQHF

J gene: TRBJ2-5
D gene: .
V gene: TRBV13
clone size: .
CDR3 DNA: TGTGCCAGCAGCTACGGAAGAAGAGGAGAGACCCAGTACTTC
CDR3 protein: CASSYGRRGETQYF

J gene: TRBJ2-5
D gene: .
V gene: TRBV4-1
clone size: .
CDR3 DNA: TGCGCCAGCAGCCCAGGCTGGGGCAGGGCCCAAGAGACCCAGTACTTC
CDR3 protein: CASSPGWGRAQETQYF

J gene: TRBJ2-7
D gene: .
V gene: TRBV5-1
clone size: .
CDR3 DNA: TGCGCCAGCAGCTTGGCCCTACAGGGAGCCGAGCAGTACTTC
CDR3 protein: CASSLALQGAEQYF

J gene: TRBJ1-5
D gene: .
V gene: TRBV5-1
clone size: .
CDR3 DNA: TGCGCCAGCAGCCCCTCGGGGAGCAATCAGCCCCAGCATTTT
CDR3 protein: CASSPSGSNQPQHF

J gene: TRBJ2-7
D gene: TRBD1
V gene: TRBV10-1
clone size: .
CDR3 DNA: TGCGCCAGCAGGGACAGGGGGCGGCACGAGCAGTACTTC
CDR3 protein: CASRDRGRHEQYF

J gene: TRBJ1-5
D gene: .
V gene: TRBV28
clone size: .
CDR3 DNA: TGTGCCAGCAGTTTAGCGGGGGGGGGAATGGGCAATCAGCCCCAGCATTTT
CDR3 protein: CASSLAGGGMGNQPQHF

J gene: TRBJ1-1
D gene: .
V gene: TRBV20-1
clone size: .
CDR3 DNA: TGCAGTGCTAGAGATCACAGGGAAGCTTTCTTT
CDR3 protein: CSARDHREAFF

J gene: TRBJ2-2
D gene: TRBD2
V gene: TRBV9
clone size: once
CDR3 DNA: TGTGCCAGCAGCGTAGCTTTTGCTAGCGGGGGGGCCGGGGAGCTGTTTTTT
CDR3 protein: CASSVAFASGGAGELFF

J gene: TRBJ2-7
D gene: TRBD1
V gene: TRBV18
clone size: .
CDR3 DNA: TGTGCCAGCTCAACGGACAGGGAGAGGGAGCAGTACTTC
CDR3 protein: CASSTDREREQYF

J gene: TRBJ1-2
D gene: TRBD1
V gene: TRBV19
clone size: .
CDR3 DNA: TGTGCCAGTAGAACTACAGGGGTTAATTATGGCTACACCTTC
CDR3 protein: CASRTTGVNYGYTF

J gene: TRBJ2-5
D gene: .
V gene: TRBV5-4
clone size: .
CDR3 DNA: TGTGCCAGCAGCTCGAAGGGGCAAGAGACCCAGTACTTC
CDR3 protein: CASSSKGQETQYF

J gene: TRBJ2-3
D gene: TRBD2
V gene: TRBV5-4
clone size: .
CDR3 DNA: TGTGCCAGCAGCTTGCGTCTAGCGGGGGGGAGCACAGATACGCAGTATTTT
CDR3 protein: CASSLRLAGGSTDTQYF

J gene: TRBJ1-1
D gene: TRBD1
V gene: TRBV20-1
clone size: .
CDR3 DNA: TGCAGTTTCGACAGGGACACTGAAGCTTTCTTT
CDR3 protein: CSFDRDTEAFF

J gene: TRBJ2-2
D gene: .
V gene: TRBV5-4
clone size: few
CDR3 DNA: TGTGCCAGCAGCCGAGGACCGGGAAACACCGGGGAGCTGTTTTTT
CDR3 protein: CASSRGPGNTGELFF

J gene: TRBJ2-2
D gene: TRBD2
V gene: TRBV5-1
clone size: .
CDR3 DNA: TGCGCCAGCAGCTTCGAAGCGGGGGGAAGCGGGGAGCTGTTTTTT
CDR3 protein: CASSFEAGGSGELFF

J gene: TRBJ2-5
D gene: .
V gene: TRBV5-1
clone size: .
CDR3 DNA: TGCGCCAGCAGCTTGGCCCCCGAGGAGACCCAGTACTTC
CDR3 protein: CASSLAPEETQYF

J gene: TRBJ1-5
D gene: .
V gene: TRBV4-1
clone size: few
CDR3 DNA: TGCGCCAGCAGCCTCAGGGATACTCAGCCCCAGCATTTT
CDR3 protein: CASSLRDTQPQHF

J gene: TRBJ2-2
D gene: .
V gene: TRBV27
clone size: .
CDR3 DNA: TGTGCCAGCAGTTTATCCCTCTCAGGCCTCGGGGAGCTGTTTTTT
CDR3 protein: CASSLSLSGLGELFF

J gene: TRBJ2-3
D gene: .
V gene: TRBV29-1
clone size: .
CDR3 DNA: TGCAGCGTTGAGAGGGCTAGCACAGATACGCAGTATTTT
CDR3 protein: CSVERASTDTQYF

J gene: TRBJ2-5
D gene: TRBD1
V gene: TRBV7-9
clone size: .
CDR3 DNA: TGTGCCAGCAGCTTAGGGACAGGGGTAGGAGAGACCCAGTACTTC
CDR3 protein: CASSLGTGVGETQYF

J gene: TRBJ2-3
D gene: .
V gene: TRBV6-5
clone size: .
CDR3 DNA: TGTGCCAGCAGACAGGGATTGGGCACAGATACGCAGTATTTT
CDR3 protein: CASRQGLGTDTQYF